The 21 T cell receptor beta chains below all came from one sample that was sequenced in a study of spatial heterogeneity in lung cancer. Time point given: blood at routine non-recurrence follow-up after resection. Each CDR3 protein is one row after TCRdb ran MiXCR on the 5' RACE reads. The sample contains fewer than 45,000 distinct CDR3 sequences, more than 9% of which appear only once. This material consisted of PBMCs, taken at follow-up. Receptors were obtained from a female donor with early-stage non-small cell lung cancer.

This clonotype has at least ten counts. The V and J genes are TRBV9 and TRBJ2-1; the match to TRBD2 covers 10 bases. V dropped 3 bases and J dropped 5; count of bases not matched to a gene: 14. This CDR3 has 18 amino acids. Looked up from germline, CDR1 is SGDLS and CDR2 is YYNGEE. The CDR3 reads CASSAPGLANDWDNEQFF. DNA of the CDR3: TGTGCCAGCAGCGCCCCGGGACTAGCGAACGATTGGGACAATGAGCAGTTCTTC.

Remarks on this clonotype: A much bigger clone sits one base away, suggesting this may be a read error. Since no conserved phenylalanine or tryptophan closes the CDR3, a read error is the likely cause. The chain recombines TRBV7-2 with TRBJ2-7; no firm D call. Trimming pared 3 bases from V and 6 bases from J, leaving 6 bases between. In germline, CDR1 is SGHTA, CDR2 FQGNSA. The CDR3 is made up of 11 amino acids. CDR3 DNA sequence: TGTGCCAGCAGCTTTTTTGGCGAGCAGTACTCC. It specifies CASSFFGEQYS.

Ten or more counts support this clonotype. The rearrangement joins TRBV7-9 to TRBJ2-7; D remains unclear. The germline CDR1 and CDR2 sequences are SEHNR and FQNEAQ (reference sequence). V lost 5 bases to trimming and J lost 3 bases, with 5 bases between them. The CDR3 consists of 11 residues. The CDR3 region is CASSTFYEQYF. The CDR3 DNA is TGTGCCAGCAGCACATTCTACGAGCAGTACTTC.

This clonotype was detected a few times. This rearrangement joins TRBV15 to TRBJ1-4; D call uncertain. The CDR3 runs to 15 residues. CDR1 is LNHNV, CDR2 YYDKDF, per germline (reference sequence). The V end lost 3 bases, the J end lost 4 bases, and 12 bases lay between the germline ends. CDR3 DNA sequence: TGTGCCACCAGCAGTAGCAGGACTAATAATGAAAAACTGTTTTTT. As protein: CATSSSRTNNEKLFF.

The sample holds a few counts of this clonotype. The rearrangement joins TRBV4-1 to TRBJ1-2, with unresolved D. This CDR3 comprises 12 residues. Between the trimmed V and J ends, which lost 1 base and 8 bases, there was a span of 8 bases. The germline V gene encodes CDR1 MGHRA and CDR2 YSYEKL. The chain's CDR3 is CASSQVLGGYTF. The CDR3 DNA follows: TGCGCCAGCAGCCAAGTCTTGGGAGGCTACACCTTC.

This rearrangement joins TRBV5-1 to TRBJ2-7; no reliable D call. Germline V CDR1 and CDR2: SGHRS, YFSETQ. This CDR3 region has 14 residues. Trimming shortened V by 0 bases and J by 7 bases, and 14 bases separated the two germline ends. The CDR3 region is CASSLGLDGDEQYF. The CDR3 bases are TGCGCCAGCAGCTTGGGGCTAGACGGTGATGAGCAGTACTTC.

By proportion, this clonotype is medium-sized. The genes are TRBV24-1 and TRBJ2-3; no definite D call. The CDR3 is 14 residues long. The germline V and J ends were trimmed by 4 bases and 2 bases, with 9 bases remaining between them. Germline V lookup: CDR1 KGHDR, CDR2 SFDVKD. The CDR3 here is CATSDLGPTDTQYF. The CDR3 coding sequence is TGTGCCACCAGTGACTTGGGTCCCACAGATACGCAGTATTTT.

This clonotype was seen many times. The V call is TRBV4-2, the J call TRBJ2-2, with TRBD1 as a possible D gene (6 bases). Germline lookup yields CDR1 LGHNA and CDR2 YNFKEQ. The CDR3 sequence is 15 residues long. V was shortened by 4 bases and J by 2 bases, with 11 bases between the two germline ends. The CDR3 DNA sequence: TGTGCCAGCAGCCGGACAGAAATTAACACCGGGGAGCTGTTTTTT. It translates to CASSRTEINTGELFF.

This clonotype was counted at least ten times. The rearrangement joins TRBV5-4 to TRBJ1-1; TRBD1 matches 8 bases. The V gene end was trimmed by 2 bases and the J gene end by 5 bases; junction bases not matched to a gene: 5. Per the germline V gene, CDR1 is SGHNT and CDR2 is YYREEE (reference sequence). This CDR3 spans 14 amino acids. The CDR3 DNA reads TGTGCCAGCAGCTTAGAGACAGGGGTAACTGAAGCTTTCTTT. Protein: CASSLETGVTEAFF.

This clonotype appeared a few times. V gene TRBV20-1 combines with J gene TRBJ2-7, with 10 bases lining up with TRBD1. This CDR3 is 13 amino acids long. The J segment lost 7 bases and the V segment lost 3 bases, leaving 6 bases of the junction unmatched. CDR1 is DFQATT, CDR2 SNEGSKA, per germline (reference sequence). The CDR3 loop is CSARADRGREQYF. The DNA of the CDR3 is TGCAGTGCTAGGGCTGACAGGGGGCGGGAGCAGTACTTC.

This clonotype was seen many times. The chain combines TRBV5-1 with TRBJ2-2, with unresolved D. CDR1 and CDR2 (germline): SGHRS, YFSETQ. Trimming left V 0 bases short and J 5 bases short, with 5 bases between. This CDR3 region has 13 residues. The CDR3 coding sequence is TGCGCCAGCAGCTTGGCTCCTACCGGGGAGCTGTTTTTT. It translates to CASSLAPTGELFF.

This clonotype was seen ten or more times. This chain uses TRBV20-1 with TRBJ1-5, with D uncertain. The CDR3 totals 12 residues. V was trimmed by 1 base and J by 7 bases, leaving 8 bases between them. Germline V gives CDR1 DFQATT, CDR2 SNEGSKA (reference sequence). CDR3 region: CSARGGKQPQHF. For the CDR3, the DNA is TGCAGTGCTAGAGGTGGGAAGCAGCCCCAGCATTTT.

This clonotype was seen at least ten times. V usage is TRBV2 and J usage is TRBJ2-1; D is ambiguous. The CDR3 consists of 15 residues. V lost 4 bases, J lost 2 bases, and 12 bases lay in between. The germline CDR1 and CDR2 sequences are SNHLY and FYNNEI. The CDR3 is CASSAGELTYNEQFF. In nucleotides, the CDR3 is TGTGCCAGCAGTGCCGGCGAGTTGACCTACAATGAGCAGTTCTTC.

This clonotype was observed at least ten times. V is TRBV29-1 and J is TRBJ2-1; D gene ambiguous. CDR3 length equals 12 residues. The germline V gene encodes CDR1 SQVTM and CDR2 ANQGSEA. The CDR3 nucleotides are TGCACCTGCCTGAGCTCCTACAATGAGCAGTTCTTC. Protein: CTCLSSYNEQFF.

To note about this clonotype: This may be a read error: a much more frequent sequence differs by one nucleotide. As DNA, the CDR3 is TGTGCCAGCACTAACAGGCTTTACGAGCAGTACTTC. Amino acids: CASTNRLYEQYF. The rearrangement uses TRBV2 and TRBJ2-7; perhaps TRBD1 as D (5 bases). V was cut by 7 bases and J by 4 bases, with 11 bases left in between. In germline, CDR1 is SNHLY, CDR2 FYNNEI. The CDR3 contains 12 residues.

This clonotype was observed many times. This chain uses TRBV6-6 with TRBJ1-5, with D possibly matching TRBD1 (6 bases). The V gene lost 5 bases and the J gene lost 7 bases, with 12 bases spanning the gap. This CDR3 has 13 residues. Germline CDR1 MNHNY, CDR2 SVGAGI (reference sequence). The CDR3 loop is CASSPRGLQPQHF. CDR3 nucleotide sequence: TGTGCCAGCAGTCCCAGGGGACTGCAGCCCCAGCATTTT.

CDR3 sequence (DNA): TGTGCCAGCAGCCAAGAGCACAGGGGAGGGTTTGGCTACACCTTC. It yields the protein CASSQEHRGGFGYTF. The chain carries TRBV4-2 and TRBJ1-2; TRBD1 aligns across 7 bases. CDR1 and CDR2 from the germline V gene are LGHNA and YNFKEQ. J was trimmed by 7 bases and V by 0 bases; bases with no gene match: 8. This CDR3 is built from 15 residues.

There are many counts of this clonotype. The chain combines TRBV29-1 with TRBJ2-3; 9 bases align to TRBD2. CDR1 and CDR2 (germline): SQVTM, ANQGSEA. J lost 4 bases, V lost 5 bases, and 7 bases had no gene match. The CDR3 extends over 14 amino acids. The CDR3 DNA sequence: TGCAGCGTTCCCTCCGGCGGGGGGGCAGATACGCAGTATTTT. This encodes CSVPSGGGADTQYF.

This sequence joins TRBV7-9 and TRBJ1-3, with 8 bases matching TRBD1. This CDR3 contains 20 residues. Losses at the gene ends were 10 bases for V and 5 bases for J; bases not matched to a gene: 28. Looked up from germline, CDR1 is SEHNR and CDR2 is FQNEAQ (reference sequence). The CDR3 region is CATMITAKAQDRDWRNTIYF. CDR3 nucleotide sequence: TGTGCCACAATGATAACAGCGAAGGCCCAGGACAGGGACTGGCGAAACACCATATATTTT.

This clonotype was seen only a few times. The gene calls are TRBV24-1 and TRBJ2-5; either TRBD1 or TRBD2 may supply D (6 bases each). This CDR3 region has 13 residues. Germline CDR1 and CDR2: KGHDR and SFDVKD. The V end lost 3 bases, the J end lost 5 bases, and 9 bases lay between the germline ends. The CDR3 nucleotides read TGTGCCACCAGTGATCCGGGGGCTGAGACCCAGTACTTC. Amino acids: CATSDPGAETQYF.

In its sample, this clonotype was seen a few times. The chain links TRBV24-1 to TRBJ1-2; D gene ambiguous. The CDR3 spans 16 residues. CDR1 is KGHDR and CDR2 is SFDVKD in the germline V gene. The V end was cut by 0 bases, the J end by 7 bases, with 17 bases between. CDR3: CATSDLHRPVGLGYTF. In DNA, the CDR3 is TGTGCCACCAGTGATTTGCACCGACCAGTCGGCCTTGGCTACACCTTC.